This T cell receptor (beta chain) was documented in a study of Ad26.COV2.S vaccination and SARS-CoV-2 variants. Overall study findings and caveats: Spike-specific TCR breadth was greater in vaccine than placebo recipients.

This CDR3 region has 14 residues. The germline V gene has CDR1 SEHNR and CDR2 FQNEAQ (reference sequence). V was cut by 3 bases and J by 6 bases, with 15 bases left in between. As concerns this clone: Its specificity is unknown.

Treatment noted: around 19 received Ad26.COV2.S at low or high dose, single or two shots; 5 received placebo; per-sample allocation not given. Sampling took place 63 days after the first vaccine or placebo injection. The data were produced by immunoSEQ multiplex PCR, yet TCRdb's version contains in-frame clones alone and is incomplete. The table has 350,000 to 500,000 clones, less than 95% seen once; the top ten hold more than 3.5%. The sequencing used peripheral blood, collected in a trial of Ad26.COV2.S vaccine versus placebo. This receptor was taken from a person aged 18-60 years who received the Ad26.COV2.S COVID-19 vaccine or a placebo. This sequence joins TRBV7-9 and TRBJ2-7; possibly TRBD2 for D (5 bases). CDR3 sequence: CASSLTSGSGEQYF. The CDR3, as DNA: TGTGCCAGCAGCTTGACGTCTGGGAGTGGCGAGCAGTACTTC. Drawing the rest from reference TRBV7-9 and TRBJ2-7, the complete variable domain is DTGVSQNPRHKITKRGQNVTFRCDPISEHNRLYWYRQTLGQGPEFLTYFQNEAQLEKSRLLSDRFSAERPKGSFSTLEIQRTEQGDSAMYLCASSLTSGSGEQYFGPGTRLTVT.